This entry lists 20 T cell receptor beta chains sequenced from one sample in a study of T cell repertoires in cytomegalovirus infection. Using its own MiXCR run on the reads, TCRdb lists one record per CDR3 protein. The sample has approximately 110,000 distinct CDR3 sequences; roughly 9.1% are singletons. Their cognate antigens are unknown. The material sequenced was PBMCs, sequenced either directly or after in vitro stimulation (not recorded which). The origin of the receptors is a human donor in good health (CMV status not recorded). Some clones in this sample may be carry-over from other donors' samples.

V gene TRBV28 combines with J gene TRBJ2-1; 7 bases match TRBD2. The CDR3 runs 13 residues. J gave up 7 bases and V 5 bases, and 5 bases lay outside the gene matches. Looked up from germline, CDR1 is MDHEN and CDR2 is SYDVKM. CDR3 bases: TGTGCCAGCAGTGAGCGGGGAGCTAATGAGCAGTTCTTC. This translates into CASSERGANEQFF.

In this sample, this clonotype turned up many times. This chain connects TRBV12-5 to TRBJ2-3; 7 bases align to TRBD2. Germline V CDR1 and CDR2: LGHNT, FRNRAP. The V segment lost 2 bases and the J segment 4 bases; nucleotides outside the gene matches: 9. The CDR3 is made up of 16 amino acids. CDR3 nucleotides: TGTGCTAGTGGTTTGTTTCTAGCGGAGAACCCAGATACGCAGTATTTT. Amino acid sequence: CASGLFLAENPDTQYF. Variable domain in full (rest from reference TRBV12-5 and TRBJ2-3): DARVTQTPRHKVTEMGQEVTMRCQPILGHNTVFWYRQTMMQGLELLAYFRNRAPLDDSGMPKDRFSAEMPDATLATLKIQPSEPRDSAVYFCASGLFLAENPDTQYFGPGTRLTVL.

J is TRBJ1-1 and V is TRBV12-3 or TRBV12-4, with unresolved D. CDR3 size: 12 residues. V gave up 6 bases and J gave up 11 bases, with 16 bases separating them. DNA of the CDR3: TGTGCCAGCAGCCCCGATTCCTTTTGGGCTTTCTTT. It encodes CASSPDSFWAFF.

This clonotype came up many times. This sequence joins TRBV29-1 and TRBJ2-7; 10 bases are a match to TRBD1. The CDR3 is made up of 15 amino acids. The ends lost 0 bases at V and 3 bases at J; junction bases unmatched: 5. The germline V gene encodes CDR1 SQVTM and CDR2 ANQGSEA. The CDR3 here is CSVEEWTGGHYEQYF. Here the CDR3 DNA reads TGCAGCGTTGAAGAATGGACAGGGGGTCACTACGAGCAGTACTTC.

The chain recombines TRBV6-6 with TRBJ1-5; unclear D gene. The ends were cut back, 6 bases at V and 9 bases at J, with 9 bases in the middle. Germline values: CDR1 MNHNY, CDR2 SVGAGI (reference sequence). The CDR3 extends over 11 amino acids. The CDR3 loop is CASSWEWPQHF. CDR3 bases: TGTGCCAGCAGCTGGGAGTGGCCCCAGCATTTT.

The chain combines TRBV5-5 with TRBJ1-4, with 7 bases identical to TRBD1. The V and J ends lost 4 bases and 10 bases, in that order; junction bases with no gene match: 10. Germline V lookup: CDR1 SGHKS, CDR2 YYEKEE (reference sequence). This CDR3 has 14 residues. The CDR3: CASSPIGTDRKLFF. The CDR3 DNA reads as TGTGCCAGCAGCCCGATCGGGACAGATAGAAAACTGTTTTTT.

This clonotype was seen many times. The chain joins TRBV7-2 to TRBJ1-5, with D unclear. This CDR3 comprises 17 residues. Per the germline V gene, CDR1 is SGHTA and CDR2 is FQGNSA. The ends were cut back, 2 bases at V and 1 base at J, with 15 bases in the middle. The CDR3 nucleotides are TGTGCCAGCAGCTTACGGTGGGGTTTGTCCAGCAATCAGCCCCAGCATTTT. This sequence encodes CASSLRWGLSSNQPQHF. The variable domain in full, with the rest retrieved from reference TRBV7-2 and TRBJ1-5, is GAGVSQSPSNKVTEKGKDVELRCDPISGHTALYWYRQSLGQGLEFLIYFQGNSAPDKSGLPSDRFSAERTGGSVSTLTIQRTQQEDSAVYLCASSLRWGLSSNQPQHFGDGTRLSIL.

The V call is TRBV15, the J call TRBJ2-1; D perhaps matches TRBD2 (5 bases). This CDR3 comprises 15 residues. CDR1 is LNHNV and CDR2 is YYDKDF in the germline V gene (reference sequence). Between the trimmed V and J ends, which lost 1 base and 0 bases, there was a span of 7 bases. CDR3 nucleotide sequence: TGTGCCACCAGCAGAGCGGGGAGCTCCTACAATGAGCAGTTCTTC. It specifies CATSRAGSSYNEQFF.

This clonotype was recorded at least ten times. The gene calls are TRBV6-2 or TRBV6-3 and TRBJ2-1; 10 positions agree with TRBD2. The J segment lost 6 bases and the V segment lost 0 bases, leaving 8 bases of the junction unmatched. CDR1 and CDR2 from the germline V gene are MNHEY and SVGEGT. This CDR3 contains 17 residues. The CDR3 region is CASSYSPLAGVGNEQFF. The CDR3 DNA sequence: TGTGCCAGCAGTTACTCACCTCTAGCGGGAGTTGGCAATGAGCAGTTCTTC.

A few counts support this clonotype. The rearrangement uses TRBV6-1 and TRBJ1-2, with 8 bases that match TRBD1. After removal of 6 bases from V and 3 bases from J, the junction contained 3 bases not matched to a gene. The CDR3 runs to 13 residues. Germline V lookup: CDR1 MNHNS, CDR2 SASEGT. The CDR3 nucleotides are TGTGCCAGCAGGACAGGGGCCGACTATGGCTACACCTTC. Its translation: CASRTGADYGYTF.

This clonotype was seen at least ten times. The chain is built from TRBV4-1 and TRBJ1-5, with D perhaps TRBD1 (5 bases). Deletions cut 0 bases from V and 3 bases from J, with 12 bases between. CDR3 length: 16 amino acids. The V gene's germline CDR1 is MGHRA and CDR2 YSYEKL. CDR3 protein: CASSQEAGRDNQPQHF. The CDR3 DNA sequence: TGCGCCAGCAGCCAAGAGGCAGGGAGAGACAATCAGCCCCAGCATTTT.

The rearrangement joins TRBV29-1 to TRBJ2-3; D may be TRBD2 (6 bases). The V and J ends lost 7 bases and 0 bases respectively, with 8 bases between them. CDR1 is SQVTM and CDR2 is ANQGSEA in the germline V gene. This CDR3 comprises 12 residues. DNA for the CDR3: TGCAGCGCTGGGACTAGCACAGATACGCAGTATTTT. Its translation: CSAGTSTDTQYF.

V and J are TRBV20-1 and TRBJ2-5; D may match TRBD1 or TRBD2 (6 bases each). The germline V and J ends were trimmed by 0 bases and 7 bases, with 15 bases remaining between them. The germline V gene has CDR1 DFQATT and CDR2 SNEGSKA (reference sequence). The CDR3 has 14 amino acids. The CDR3 loop is CSARDEGGFGTQYF. The CDR3 DNA sequence: TGCAGTGCTAGAGATGAGGGGGGATTCGGGACCCAGTACTTC.

This clonotype was seen many times. This chain connects TRBV7-3 to TRBJ2-4; 7 positions match TRBD1. This CDR3 is 13 amino acids long. J gave up 11 bases and V 3 bases, and 7 bases lay outside the gene matches. CDR1 and CDR2 from the germline V gene are SGHTA and FQGTGA. The CDR3 loop reads CASSFARQGLQYF. The CDR3, as DNA: TGTGCCAGCAGCTTTGCGAGACAGGGCCTTCAGTACTTC. Filled out from reference TRBV7-3 and TRBJ2-4, the complete variable domain reads GAGVSQTPSNKVTEKGKYVELRCDPISGHTALYWYRQSLGQGPEFLIYFQGTGAADDSGLPNDRFFAVRPEGSVSTLKIQRTERGDSAVYLCASSFARQGLQYFGAGTRLSVL.

This clonotype has at least ten counts. The genes are TRBV27 and TRBJ1-2; D perhaps matches TRBD1 (5 bases). Germline V gene data show CDR1 as MNHEY and CDR2 as SMNVEV (reference sequence). The CDR3 has 13 residues. Trimming shortened V by 2 bases and J by 8 bases, and 12 bases separated the two germline ends. Written as DNA, the CDR3 is TGTGCCAGCAGTTTAAGCAGGGTAGGCGGCTACACCTTC. Translation: CASSLSRVGGYTF.

The rearrangement joins TRBV7-6 to TRBJ2-2; a weak D match, TRBD2 (5 bases). This CDR3 comprises 16 residues. CDR1 is SGHVS and CDR2 is FNYEAQ in the germline V gene. Trimming shortened V by 4 bases and J by 12 bases, and 24 bases separated the two germline ends. CDR3 residues: CASSSRYRLNSAQLFF. CDR3 DNA sequence: TGTGCCAGCAGCTCACGATACCGACTAAATTCGGCGCAGCTGTTTTTT. Supplemented by reference TRBV7-6 and TRBJ2-2, the full variable domain reads GAGVSQSPRYKVTKRGQDVALRCDPISGHVSLYWYRQALGQGPEFLTYFNYEAQQDKSGLPNDRFSAERPEGSISTLTIQRTEQRDSAMYRCASSSRYRLNSAQLFFGEGSRLTVL.

A few counts support this clonotype. The chain carries TRBV7-6 and TRBJ2-7; maybe TRBD2 (5 bases). V was clipped by 2 bases and J by 7 bases, with 18 bases between them. The germline V gene has CDR1 SGHVS and CDR2 FNYEAQ. The CDR3 has 15 amino acids. CDR3 DNA sequence: TGTGCCAGCAGCTTACCCGTCGGGATAGATACAGAGCAGTACGTC. It yields the protein CASSLPVGIDTEQYV.

This chain joins TRBV19 and TRBJ2-5, with 8 bases that match TRBD1. From germline, CDR1 is LNHDA and CDR2 SQIVND (reference sequence). CDR3 length equals 14 residues. The V gene end was trimmed by 8 bases and the J gene end by 4 bases; junction bases not matched to a gene: 9. CDR3 sequence (DNA): TGTGCCAGTCGGAGGACAGGGAAGGGAGAGACCCAGTACTTC. This encodes CASRRTGKGETQYF.

This clonotype was seen repeatedly, ten times or more. This chain links TRBV27 with TRBJ2-3; 12 nucleotides agree with TRBD2. The junction had 8 bases not matched to a gene; V was cut back by 5 bases and J by 5 bases. There are 16 residues in the CDR3. Per germline, CDR1 MNHEY and CDR2 SMNVEV (reference sequence). The chain's CDR3 is CASSLRLLAGGDTQYF. The CDR3 nucleotides are TGTGCCAGCAGTCTCCGATTACTAGCGGGAGGAGATACGCAGTATTTT.

This clonotype came up many times. This chain connects TRBV7-2 to TRBJ2-3, with TRBD1 matching 7 bases. This CDR3 contains 14 residues. Germline V gene sequence: CDR1 SGHTA, CDR2 FQGNSA. With V trimmed by 5 bases and J by 0 bases, 2 bases remained unmatched. The CDR3 protein is CASSPGQSTDTQYF. The CDR3 DNA is TGTGCCAGCAGCCCGGGACAGAGCACAGATACGCAGTATTTT.